Sequencing of this TCR beta chain was carried out in a study of OX40 agonist ivuxolimab in advanced cancers. Data came from immunoSEQ multiplex PCR; TCRdb stores just in-frame clones and leaves some out. The data hold some 60,000 clones, with roughly nine tenths observed a single time. Germline CDR1 reads SGHAT; CDR2 reads FQNNGV. The CDR3 is 13 residues long. V was shortened by 0 bases and J by 6 bases, with 9 bases between the two germline ends. The TCR was taken from an adult with an advanced solid tumor such as melanoma, head and neck, liver or kidney cancer. This specimen consisted of CD4+ or CD8+ T cells sorted from blood, obtained in a trial of the OX40 agonist ivuxolimab. The gene calls are TRBV11-2 and TRBJ2-7; D ambiguous. The CDR3 nucleotides read TGTGCCAGCAGCTTAGATCTTGGTTCCGAGCAGTACTTC. This gives the protein CASSLDLGSEQYF.